This T cell receptor beta chain came from a study of T cell repertoires in cytomegalovirus infection. As for the study in general: CMV infection plus the matching HLA type was flagged by public TCR beta signatures. Study-wide results and limits: What dominated the ex vivo response were HLA-C-restricted CMV-specific TCR beta clonotypes.

MiXCR was run by TCRdb on the reads, yielding one entry per CDR3 protein. This sample has about 830,000 distinct CDR3 sequences, with over 25% found just once. This clonotype was counted a few times. Its antigen is still unknown. Trimming removed 4 bases from V and 5 bases from J, with 15 bases in between. Germline CDR1 reads MNHNS; CDR2 reads SASEGT. The CDR3 spans 15 residues. The gene calls are TRBV6-1 and TRBJ2-1; perhaps TRBD1 as D (5 bases). Sequencing used cultured CD8+ T cells from PBMCs, obtained from culture after CMV antigen stimulation. The sequence was obtained from a human donor in good health (CMV status not recorded). Some clones in this sample may be carry-over from other donors' samples. CDR3 amino acids: CASSAIVQENNEQFF. The CDR3 DNA follows: TGTGCCAGCAGTGCAATTGTACAGGAAAACAATGAGCAGTTCTTC.